These 30 T cell receptor beta chains originate from one sample sequenced in a study of cytomegalovirus exposure and HLA in healthy donors. The PCR was carried out with 60 Vbeta primers and 13 Jbeta primers. Assay used: immunoSEQ multiplex PCR; TCRdb lists only in-frame clones, some missing. The table lists about 160,000 clones, roughly two thirds of them singletons. The specimen was PBMCs. The receptors originated from a woman under 40 in good health and CMV-seronegative.

The chain links TRBV19 to TRBJ2-3; weak D call: TRBD2 (5 bases). The CDR3 is 12 residues long. Germline assignment: CDR1 LNHDA and CDR2 SQIVND (reference sequence). Trimming took 10 bases from V and 6 from J, leaving 14 bases between them. The CDR3 region has the DNA TGTGCCACCGGGGAGTCTCCCGATACGCAGTATTTT. Translated, it gives CATGESPDTQYF.

V and J are TRBV7-7 and TRBJ1-5; possibly TRBD1 for D (6 bases). Trimming pared 5 bases from V and 8 bases from J, leaving 16 bases between. Germline CDR1 and CDR2: SSHAT and FNYEAQ (reference sequence). The CDR3 covers 14 residues. CDR3 in amino acids: CASSSRTVEEPQHF. Here the CDR3 DNA reads TGTGCCAGCAGCAGTCGGACAGTAGAGGAGCCCCAGCATTTT.

This clone showed up just a few times. This chain joins TRBV4-2 and TRBJ1-5; 8 positions agree with TRBD1. Germline values: CDR1 LGHNA, CDR2 YNFKEQ. This CDR3 is 17 amino acids long. V dropped 2 bases and J dropped 5; count of bases not matched to a gene: 11. CDR3 sequence reads: CASSQTGTGRVDQPQHF. In DNA form, the CDR3 reads TGTGCCAGCAGCCAAACCGGGACAGGAAGGGTCGATCAGCCCCAGCATTTT.

The chain combines TRBV7-9 with TRBJ1-6; D remains unclear. CDR1 is SEHNR and CDR2 is FQNEAQ in the germline V gene (reference sequence). Trimming took off 5 bases at V and 7 bases at J, with 15 bases between the two ends. This CDR3 is built from 15 residues. The CDR3 DNA is TGTGCCAGCAGCCTCCAGAGGGCTGGGAATTCACCCCTCCACTTT. It specifies CASSLQRAGNSPLHF.

The chain is built from TRBV30 and TRBJ2-1; the match to TRBD2 covers 10 bases. The junction had 15 bases not matched to a gene; V was cut back by 5 bases and J by 5 bases. This CDR3 comprises 17 residues. CDR1 and CDR2 from the germline V gene are GTSNPN and SVGIG (reference sequence). The CDR3 DNA is TGTGCCTGGGGTAGCGGGAGGTTAGGTCCGGGAGACAATGAGCAGTTCTTC. Translating gives CAWGSGRLGPGDNEQFF.

This clone has more than one count but fewer than ten. The chain employs TRBV6-5 and TRBJ2-7; 7 bases agree with TRBD1. The CDR3 spans 15 residues. J lost 2 bases, V lost 4 bases, and 8 bases had no gene match. Looked up from germline, CDR1 is MNHEY and CDR2 is SVGAGI. CDR3 residues: CASSSDRVSPYEQYF. CDR3 DNA sequence: TGTGCCAGCAGTTCCGACAGGGTTAGCCCCTACGAGCAGTACTTC.

This chain joins TRBV11-2 and TRBJ2-7, with D possibly matching TRBD1 (6 bases). CDR1 and CDR2 from the germline V gene are SGHAT and FQNNGV. V was trimmed by 4 bases and J by 2 bases, leaving 9 bases between them. The CDR3 length is 13 residues. The CDR3 bases are TGTGCCAGCAGCTACGACAGGACCTACGAGCAGTACTTC. Its protein product is CASSYDRTYEQYF.

The gene calls are TRBV28 and TRBJ2-5; no clear D gene. Germline-derived CDR1 and CDR2 are MDHEN and SYDVKM. The CDR3 extends over 14 amino acids. The V gene lost 4 bases and the J gene lost 2 bases, with 11 bases spanning the gap. The CDR3 reads CASSSTADQETQYF. The CDR3 bases are TGTGCCAGCAGTTCAACGGCGGATCAAGAGACCCAGTACTTC.

This chain uses TRBV4-1 with TRBJ2-1; 8 bases match TRBD2. The CDR3 has 16 amino acids. Germline trimming cut 4 bases from V and 9 bases from J; bases unmatched to any gene: 14. Per germline, CDR1 MGHRA and CDR2 YSYEKL. CDR3 sequence (DNA): TGCGCCAGCAGCCTCTTCCCCGGGACTAGTTCTCTTGAGCAGTTCTTC. This sequence encodes CASSLFPGTSSLEQFF.

The genes are TRBV2 and TRBJ1-5; 10 bases align to TRBD1. The CDR3 consists of 14 residues. Germline assignment: CDR1 SNHLY and CDR2 FYNNEI. Germline trimming cut 7 bases from V and 5 bases from J; bases unmatched to any gene: 5. The DNA for the CDR3 is TGTGCCAGCATGAGGGACAGGGGAGATCAGCCCCAGCATTTT. Translated, it gives CASMRDRGDQPQHF.

The CDR3 coding sequence is TGTGCCAGTAGTATTTCGTACGGGACACCCTATAATTCACCCCTCCACTTT. This sequence encodes CASSISYGTPYNSPLHF. The chain links TRBV19 to TRBJ1-6; maybe TRBD1 (6 bases). This CDR3 region has 17 residues. V lost 3 bases and J lost 2, with 14 bases in between. Germline values: CDR1 LNHDA, CDR2 SQIVND (reference sequence).

V is TRBV5-5 and J is TRBJ1-6, with 7 positions matching TRBD1. The V segment lost 4 bases and the J segment 5 bases; nucleotides outside the gene matches: 9. The CDR3 loop spans 16 amino acids. CDR1 SGHKS and CDR2 YYEKEE come from the germline V gene (reference sequence). CDR3 region: CASSGRQGGDNSPLHF. The CDR3 DNA is TGTGCCAGCAGCGGGAGACAGGGTGGGGATAATTCACCCCTCCACTTT.

This clone has only a few counts. This sequence joins TRBV5-4 and TRBJ1-2; D possibly corresponds to TRBD1 (6 bases). Trimming cost V 2 bases and J 5 bases, with 10 bases left between them. There are 13 residues in the CDR3. CDR1 SGHNT and CDR2 YYREEE come from the germline V gene (reference sequence). The CDR3 DNA sequence: TGTGCCAGCAGCTTCGGACAGCTTTATGGCTACACCTTC. Protein: CASSFGQLYGYTF.

The chain employs TRBV7-2 and TRBJ2-7, with a possible D match to TRBD1 (6 bases). Trimming shortened V by 5 bases and J by 1 base, and 15 bases separated the two germline ends. Germline values: CDR1 SGHTA, CDR2 FQGNSA. This CDR3 contains 15 residues. In DNA, the CDR3 is TGTGCCAGCAGCCCAGAGGGGGACACATCCTACGAGCAGTACTTC. Translation: CASSPEGDTSYEQYF.

The CDR3: CASSPVGGTYYEQYF. In DNA form, the CDR3 reads TGTGCCAGCAGTCCGGTTGGGGGGACCTACTACGAGCAGTACTTC. The genes are TRBV27 and TRBJ2-7; tentatively, D is TRBD2 (6 bases). Between the trimmed V and J ends, which lost 5 bases and 3 bases, there was a span of 17 bases. CDR1 and CDR2 from the germline V gene are MNHEY and SMNVEV (reference sequence). The CDR3 covers 15 residues.

The chain joins TRBV29-1 to TRBJ2-3; D ambiguous. V gave up 4 bases and J gave up 0 bases, with 8 bases separating them. The CDR3 runs 13 residues. CDR1 is SQVTM and CDR2 is ANQGSEA in the germline V gene. The CDR3 DNA follows: TGCAGCGTTGGACTGACTAGCACAGATACGCAGTATTTT. It is translated as CSVGLTSTDTQYF.

This chain joins TRBV12-5 and TRBJ1-1; D might be TRBD1 (6 bases). Germline CDR1 LGHNT, CDR2 FRNRAP. The CDR3 is 14 amino acids. Trimming left V 1 base short and J 9 bases short, with 15 bases between. The CDR3 sequence: CASGLAPSRGKAFF. As DNA, the CDR3 is TGTGCTAGTGGTTTGGCCCCCTCGAGGGGGAAAGCTTTCTTT.

This chain joins TRBV28 and TRBJ2-4, with D possibly matching TRBD1 (5 bases). The CDR3 spans 15 residues. Looked up from germline, CDR1 is MDHEN and CDR2 is SYDVKM. Trimming removed 5 bases from V and 2 bases from J, with 13 bases in between. CDR3 nucleotide sequence: TGTGCCAGCAGTAATTCCCAGGGAACCAAAAACATTCAGTACTTC. This sequence encodes CASSNSQGTKNIQYF.

The V gene is TRBV6-1, the J gene TRBJ1-6; tentative D call: TRBD1 (6 bases). V was cut by 7 bases and J by 6 bases, with 16 bases left in between. CDR1 MNHNS and CDR2 SASEGT come from the germline V gene. The CDR3 is 15 amino acids. Written as DNA, the CDR3 is TGTGCCAGCACCCGACAGGTCCCGCCTAATTCACCCCTCCACTTT. Encoded protein: CASTRQVPPNSPLHF.

The rearrangement links TRBV11-1 to TRBJ2-5; 11 bases agree with TRBD1. This CDR3 has 14 residues. Germline CDR1 and CDR2: SGHAT and FQDESV (reference sequence). The junction had 4 bases not matched to a gene; V was cut back by 5 bases and J by 5 bases. The CDR3 protein is CASSPGQGGETQYF. The CDR3 nucleotides read TGTGCCAGCAGCCCGGGACAGGGGGGCGAGACCCAGTACTTC.

V usage is TRBV15 and J usage is TRBJ2-1; TRBD2 aligns across 15 bases. CDR1 and CDR2 from the germline V gene are LNHNV and YYDKDF (reference sequence). Trimming removed 8 bases from V and 4 bases from J; junction bases left unmatched: 6. The CDR3 runs 16 residues. CDR3 bases: TGTGCCACCGTGGGACTAGCGGGAGGAATGTACAATGAGCAGTTCTTC. It codes for CATVGLAGGMYNEQFF. The whole variable domain, remainder taken from reference TRBV15 and TRBJ2-1, is DAMVIQNPRYQVTQFGKPVTLSCSQTLNHNVMYWYQQKSSQAPKLLFHYYDKDFNNEADTPDNFQSRRPNTSFCFLDIRSPGLGDTAMYLCATVGLAGGMYNEQFFGPGTRLTVL.

The CDR3 here is CASSDSRGQGLNGYTF. DNA of the CDR3: TGTGCCAGCAGTGACTCTCGGGGACAGGGCCTTAATGGCTACACCTTC. This sequence joins TRBV6-4 and TRBJ1-2; 9 positions agree with TRBD1. Germline lookup yields CDR1 MRHNA and CDR2 SNTAGT. V shed 0 bases, J shed 6 bases, and the junction held 8 bases outside the gene matches. This CDR3 region has 16 residues.

The chain uses TRBV7-2 and TRBJ2-1; tentative D call: TRBD2 (6 bases). V was shortened by 6 bases and J by 4 bases, with 10 bases between the two germline ends. The CDR3 consists of 13 residues. Germline CDR1 SGHTA, CDR2 FQGNSA. The CDR3 is CASSPSAYNEQFF. In DNA, the CDR3 is TGTGCCAGCAGTCCTAGCGCATACAATGAGCAGTTCTTC.

This clone appeared a few times. The J gene is TRBJ2-1, the V gene TRBV29-1; TRBD2 is a possible D gene (5 bases). The CDR3 is made up of 13 amino acids. CDR1 is SQVTM, CDR2 ANQGSEA, per germline. The V end lost 7 bases, the J end lost 6 bases, and 16 bases lay between the germline ends. The DNA for the CDR3 is TGCAGCGCCTCGACGGGAAACGTCAATGAGCAGTTCTTC. This codes for CSASTGNVNEQFF.

The genes are TRBV5-1 and TRBJ1-5; 8 bases match TRBD1. The length of the CDR3 is 15 residues. V was clipped by 4 bases and J by 10 bases; unmatched bases: 13. CDR1 SGHRS and CDR2 YFSETQ come from the germline V gene. The CDR3 loop reads CASSQTGQGRDPQHF. The CDR3 DNA sequence: TGCGCCAGCAGCCAAACTGGACAGGGAAGGGATCCCCAGCATTTT.

The table lists this clone with a few counts. This chain links TRBV5-4 with TRBJ1-2; no firm D call. V was pared by 4 bases and J by 4 bases, with 14 bases between. CDR3 length: 14 residues. Germline values: CDR1 SGHNT, CDR2 YYREEE (reference sequence). CDR3 sequence reads: CASSVLLGPYGYTF. The CDR3 DNA sequence: TGTGCCAGCAGCGTACTCCTAGGCCCCTATGGCTACACCTTC.

The rearrangement uses TRBV27 and TRBJ2-1; TRBD1 matches at 8 bases. Germline loops: CDR1 MNHEY, CDR2 SMNVEV (reference sequence). The J segment lost 8 bases and the V segment lost 5 bases, leaving 17 bases of the junction unmatched. The CDR3 length is 17 residues. CDR3 coding DNA: TGTGCCAGCAGTCAAACGCCGGGACAGGCTCCTACGGATGAGCAGTTCTTC. Translation gives CASSQTPGQAPTDEQFF.

The V and J genes are TRBV15 and TRBJ2-1; 11 nucleotides line up with TRBD2. CDR3 size: 14 residues. Trimming cost V 6 bases and J 6 bases; bases outside gene matches: 4. CDR1 is LNHNV, CDR2 YYDKDF, per germline (reference sequence). The CDR3 sequence is CATREGLAVNEQFF. The CDR3 coding sequence is TGTGCCACCAGGGAGGGACTAGCGGTCAATGAGCAGTTCTTC.

V and J are TRBV5-6 and TRBJ2-1, with 10 bases matching TRBD2. Germline lookup yields CDR1 SGHDT and CDR2 YYEEEE. The CDR3 spans 14 residues. Germline trimming cut 4 bases from V and 7 bases from J; bases unmatched to any gene: 5. Here the CDR3 reads CASSITSGDNEQFF. In nucleotides, the CDR3 is TGTGCCAGCAGCATAACTAGCGGGGATAATGAGCAGTTCTTC. The complete variable domain, with remaining parts taken from reference TRBV5-6 and TRBJ2-1, reads DAGVTQSPTHLIKTRGQQVTLRCSPKSGHDTVSWYQQALGQGPQFIFQYYEEEERQRGNFPDRFSGHQFPNYSSELNVNALLLGDSALYLCASSITSGDNEQFFGPGTRLTVL.

This chain joins TRBV30 and TRBJ2-7, with D perhaps TRBD2 (5 bases). The CDR3 sequence is 15 residues long. Trimming removed 5 bases at V and 2 bases at J, with 19 bases between. The germline V gene encodes CDR1 GTSNPN and CDR2 SVGIG (reference sequence). CDR3 region: CAWDSRTGMAYEQYF. The CDR3 coding sequence is TGTGCCTGGGATTCGAGAACCGGGATGGCCTACGAGCAGTACTTC. Full variable domain (remainder filled in from reference TRBV30 and TRBJ2-7): SQTIHQWPATLVQPVGSPLSLECTVEGTSNPNLYWYRQAAGRGLQLLFYSVGIGQISSEVPQNLSASRPQDRQFILSSKKLLLSDSGFYLCAWDSRTGMAYEQYFGPGTRLTVT.